The sequence of this TCR beta chain was determined in a study of blood T cells in healthy people across ages. Trimming took off 6 bases at V and 3 bases at J, with 12 bases between the two ends. This CDR3 is 13 amino acids long. CDR1 is MNHNS, CDR2 SASEGT, per germline. Sample-barcoded 5' priming and a J-beta primer mix drove a second PCR of 7 to 11 cycles. Using its own MiXCR run on the 5' RACE reads, TCRdb lists one record per CDR3 protein. The sample includes approximately 1.5 million distinct CDR3 sequences, about 35% seen only once; the top ten take 11%. The chain links TRBV6-1 to TRBJ2-7; a possible D gene is TRBD1 (6 bases). This TCR came from a woman in her thirties in good health. Specimen: blood. CDR3 residues: CASRKGEDYEQYF. Here the CDR3 DNA reads TGTGCCAGCAGGAAGGGGGAAGACTACGAGCAGTACTTC.